The source of this T cell receptor beta chain is a study of T cells in localized non-small cell lung cancer. CDR3 length: 14 residues. Germline CDR1 reads SEHNR; CDR2 reads FQNEAQ (reference sequence). Trimming took 4 bases from V and 6 from J, leaving 14 bases between them. Libraries were prepared by immunoSEQ multiplex PCR; TCRdb keeps only in-frame clonotypes and omits some of them. This table holds 35,000 to 50,000 clones, roughly 86% found once. This material consisted of peripheral blood, taken before any cancer treatment. This receptor was identified in a man between 35 and 75 years old with stage I lung adenocarcinoma. The rearrangement links TRBV7-9 to TRBJ2-3; D is perhaps TRBD1 or TRBD2 (6 bases each). CDR3: CASSSEGGLDTQYF. In nucleotides, the CDR3 is TGTGCCAGCAGCTCAGAGGGGGGACTCGATACGCAGTATTTT.